These 9 T cell receptor beta chains were all obtained from the same sample, sequenced in a study of blood T cell repertoires in COVID-19. Measured with immunoSEQ multiplex PCR; TCRdb has only the in-frame clones, and not every one. Of about 110,000 clones in the sample, less than 75% were seen once. Sequencing used peripheral blood. The receptor set was obtained from an older woman with acute or convalescent COVID-19.

This clone has more than one count but fewer than ten. The J gene is TRBJ1-5, the V gene TRBV29-1; perhaps TRBD1 as D (5 bases). Between the trimmed V and J ends, which lost 4 bases and 3 bases, there was a span of 10 bases. Germline-derived CDR1 and CDR2 are SQVTM and ANQGSEA. The CDR3 has 13 amino acids. CDR3 nucleotides: TGCAGCGTTGCAAGGGGCTACAATCAGCCCCAGCATTTT. As protein: CSVARGYNQPQHF.

V and J are TRBV6-5 and TRBJ1-1, with D possibly TRBD1 on 6 matching bases. The CDR3 totals 13 residues. CDR1 and CDR2 (germline): MNHEY, SVGAGI. Deletions cut 6 bases from V and 4 bases from J, with 12 bases between. The CDR3 nucleotides read TGTGCCAGCAGCCTCCAGGGGAGCACTGAAGCTTTCTTT. Protein: CASSLQGSTEAFF.

The J gene is TRBJ1-1, the V gene TRBV19, with 11 positions matching TRBD1. The ends lost 4 bases at V and 1 base at J; junction bases unmatched: 8. The CDR3 runs to 17 residues. Germline V lookup: CDR1 LNHDA, CDR2 SQIVND (reference sequence). The CDR3 loop reads CASSSRDRGESNTEAFF. For the CDR3, the DNA is TGTGCCAGTAGTAGCCGGGACAGGGGGGAATCGAACACTGAAGCTTTCTTT. Drawing the rest from reference TRBV19 and TRBJ1-1, the complete variable domain is DGGITQSPKYLFRKEGQNVTLSCEQNLNHDAMYWYRQDPGQGLRLIYYSQIVNDFQKGDIAEGYSVSREKKESFPLTVTSAQKNPTAFYLCASSSRDRGESNTEAFFGQGTRLTVV.

The chain recombines TRBV7-3 with TRBJ2-6; D perhaps matches TRBD1 (6 bases). This CDR3 is built from 15 residues. Trimming removed 1 base from V and 4 bases from J, with 8 bases in between. Germline lookup yields CDR1 SGHTA and CDR2 FQGTGA. The CDR3 DNA is TGTGCCAGCAGCTTAAGGGGGACAGGGGCCAACGTCCTGACTTTC. Translated, it gives CASSLRGTGANVLTF.

The chain joins TRBV24-1 to TRBJ1-2; weak D call: TRBD1 (5 bases). CDR3 size: 14 residues. Trimming removed 4 bases at V and 4 bases at J, with 12 bases between. Per the germline V gene, CDR1 is KGHDR and CDR2 is SFDVKD. CDR3 loop: CATSDPGNGYGYTF. CDR3 coding DNA: TGTGCCACCAGTGACCCAGGGAACGGCTATGGCTACACCTTC.

This clone was seen a few times. The chain has TRBV7-9 and TRBJ2-1; a weak D match, TRBD1 (5 bases). CDR1 SEHNR and CDR2 FQNEAQ come from the germline V gene (reference sequence). This CDR3 comprises 11 residues. Trimming stripped 5 bases from V and 7 bases from J, with 6 bases between. CDR3 in amino acids: CASSPGNEQFF. The CDR3 DNA follows: TGTGCCAGCAGCCCAGGGAATGAGCAGTTCTTC.

The genes are TRBV10-3 and TRBJ1-5; D unclear. CDR3 length: 14 residues. Germline CDR1 ENHRY, CDR2 SYGVKD. The ends were cut back, 6 bases at V and 3 bases at J, with 12 bases in the middle. The CDR3 DNA follows: TGTGCCATCAGGACCGACTCCTCCAATCAGCCCCAGCATTTT. Its protein product is CAIRTDSSNQPQHF.

The V gene is TRBV28, the J gene TRBJ2-2, with D possibly TRBD2 on 5 matching bases. The ends were cut back, 3 bases at V and 3 bases at J, with 11 bases in the middle. This CDR3 is built from 15 residues. Germline-derived CDR1 and CDR2 are MDHEN and SYDVKM. The CDR3, as DNA: TGTGCCAGCAGTTTTGTAGGGCGGGACACCGGGGAGCTGTTTTTT. Its protein is CASSFVGRDTGELFF.

The chain employs TRBV2 and TRBJ2-1, with 7 bases fitting TRBD2. CDR1 and CDR2 (germline): SNHLY, FYNNEI. CDR3 length equals 15 residues. V dropped 7 bases and J dropped 6; count of bases not matched to a gene: 12. CDR3 residues: CASIGEGTTFNEQFF. In nucleotides, the CDR3 is TGTGCCAGCATTGGGGAAGGGACTACATTCAATGAGCAGTTCTTC.